The T cell receptor beta chain under discussion was sequenced for a study of blood T cell repertoires in COVID-19. Looking at the study overall: From the United States, Italy and Spain came samples of acute and convalescent COVID-19. The cDNA or gDNA used as material had been derived from T cells, B-cell-depleted T cells, or PBMCs.

Per the original data handling: Nucleated cell counts were estimated from reference gene primer amplification. The data were produced by immunoSEQ multiplex PCR, yet TCRdb's version contains in-frame clones alone and is incomplete. That table is the source of V, J and clone size, and D and trimming were worked out from the DNA. Among 50,000 to 75,000 clones listed, 90% to 95% were seen once. The CDR3 runs to 17 residues. V lost 0 bases, J lost 1 base, and 10 bases stayed unmatched. CDR1 is SGHRS and CDR2 is YFSETQ in the germline V gene. Sequencing was carried out using peripheral blood. The chain uses TRBV5-1 and TRBJ2-7; 7 bases are shared with TRBD1. This clonotype originated in a human donor in a cohort sampled during active COVID-19. The CDR3 sequence: CASSLAVSSDRSYEQYF. The CDR3 DNA sequence: TGCGCCAGCAGCTTGGCAGTATCGTCGGACAGGTCCTACGAGCAGTACTTC.